These 3 T cell receptor beta chains came from one sample sequenced in a study of early T cells in non-severe SARS-CoV-2 infection (dated by TCRdb to the early 2020s). The method was 5' RACE. Sequencing used a NextSeq 500. TCRdb passed the public sequencing reads through fastp at Q25 and MiXCR, retaining productive beta sequences. When rows share a CDR3 protein, they turn into one entry using the most common DNA and genes. The sample table holds more than 65,000 distinct CDR3 sequences, of which 9% to 15% were seen once. Of the sample, about 4.2% falls within the top ten clones. The sample consisted of whole blood. The receptors were sampled from an adult who was a healthcare worker with PCR-confirmed SARS-CoV-2 infection or an uninfected control (not recorded which).

This clonotype was counted many times. The rearrangement links TRBV28 to TRBJ2-7; 12 bases map to TRBD2. Germline V gene lookup returns CDR1 MDHEN and CDR2 SYDVKM. The CDR3 runs 16 residues. J gave up 5 bases and V 0 bases, and 5 bases lay outside the gene matches. The CDR3 protein is CASSLWLAGGTHEQYF. The DNA of the CDR3 is TGTGCCAGCAGTTTATGGCTAGCGGGAGGGACCCACGAGCAGTACTTC.

This clonotype was seen repeatedly, ten times or more. V and J are TRBV12-3 or TRBV12-4 and TRBJ2-1; 8 nucleotides match TRBD2. J lost 6 bases, V lost 3 bases, and 7 bases had no gene match. CDR3 size: 15 residues. The CDR3: CASSLSLAGPNEQFF. The CDR3 bases are TGTGCCAGCAGTTTGAGTCTAGCGGGCCCCAATGAGCAGTTCTTC.

Only a few counts were recorded for this clonotype. The V and J genes are TRBV13 and TRBJ1-1; possible D gene TRBD1, 5 bases. The CDR3 covers 15 residues. V shed 1 base and J shed 6 bases, with 15 bases lying between them. Per germline, CDR1 PRHDT and CDR2 FYEKMQ (reference sequence). CDR3 DNA: TGTGCCAGCAGCTTAGAGAGGGGCCTAGGACCTGAAGCTTTCTTT. Its protein is CASSLERGLGPEAFF. Full variable domain (missing parts from reference TRBV13 and TRBJ1-1): AAGVIQSPRHLIKEKRETATLKCYPIPRHDTVYWYQQGPGQDPQFLISFYEKMQSDKGSIPDRFSAQQFSDYHSELNMSSLELGDSALYFCASSLERGLGPEAFFGQGTRLTVV.